The 23 T cell receptor beta chains given below trace back to one sample, sequenced in a study of blood T cell repertoires in COVID-19. Sequencing was performed with immunoSEQ multiplex PCR; in TCRdb, only in-frame clones are kept and a portion is missing. In the table there are about 100,000 clones, about 80% of which are singletons. The sequenced sample consisted of peripheral blood. Receptor source: a man aged 65 to 79 with active or convalescent COVID-19.

The V and J genes are TRBV19 and TRBJ1-1, with TRBD1 matching over 9 bases. The length of the CDR3 is 14 residues. V was clipped by 5 bases and J by 5 bases; unmatched bases: 6. CDR1 is LNHDA, CDR2 SQIVND, per germline (reference sequence). The CDR3 spells CASSVDRGVTEAFF. CDR3 nucleotides: TGTGCCAGTAGTGTCGACAGGGGGGTGACTGAAGCTTTCTTT.

The rearrangement links TRBV6-5 to TRBJ1-5, with D perhaps TRBD1 (6 bases). The CDR3 loop spans 15 amino acids. CDR1 and CDR2 (germline): MNHEY, SVGAGI. V shed 5 bases and J shed 4 bases, with 15 bases lying between them. The DNA for the CDR3 is TGTGCCAGCAGTACGACAGGATTTGTGAATCAGCCCCAGCATTTT. This sequence encodes CASSTTGFVNQPQHF.

CDR3 sequence: CASSHQADNEQFF. The CDR3 coding sequence is TGTGCCAGCAGCCATCAGGCAGACAATGAGCAGTTCTTC. This chain uses TRBV14 with TRBJ2-1; D call uncertain. The V and J ends lost 3 bases and 5 bases respectively, with 8 bases between them. This CDR3 region has 13 residues. CDR1 and CDR2 (germline): SGHDN, FVKESK.

In DNA form, the CDR3 reads TGCGCCAGCTCCGTAACGGGGGGCACAGATACGCAGTATTTT. Its translation is CASSVTGGTDTQYF. The V call is TRBV4-3, the J call TRBJ2-3; weak D call: TRBD2 (6 bases). The CDR3 length is 14 residues. The germline V gene encodes CDR1 LGHNA and CDR2 YSLEER. V was cut by 8 bases and J by 1 base, with 13 bases left in between.

The gene calls are TRBV25-1 and TRBJ2-1; TRBD2 might be the D (6 bases). Germline V CDR1 and CDR2: MGHDK, SYGVNS. Trimming removed 6 bases at V and 7 bases at J, with 16 bases between. CDR3 length: 14 residues. CDR3 sequence reads: CASRLTGVGNEQFF. CDR3 bases: TGTGCCAGCAGGCTGACGGGAGTCGGAAATGAGCAGTTCTTC.

The V gene is TRBV28, the J gene TRBJ2-3; 7 bases are shared with TRBD2. The CDR3 is 18 residues long. Trimming removed 6 bases from V and 0 bases from J; junction bases left unmatched: 15. CDR1 and CDR2 from the germline V gene are MDHEN and SYDVKM. The CDR3 coding sequence is TGTGCCAGCAGCCAGGTCTTGTATGGGGGGGGTAGCACAGATACGCAGTATTTT. This sequence encodes CASSQVLYGGGSTDTQYF.

The chain links TRBV15 to TRBJ2-5; D may be TRBD2 (5 bases). The CDR3 consists of 16 residues. V lost 1 base to trimming and J lost 4 bases, with 16 bases between them. CDR1 is LNHNV, CDR2 YYDKDF, per germline (reference sequence). The CDR3 reads CATSRGAVRVGETQYF. The CDR3 DNA is TGTGCCACCAGCAGAGGGGCAGTGCGGGTTGGAGAGACCCAGTACTTC.

This sequence joins TRBV7-2 and TRBJ2-3; D gene uncertain. The length of the CDR3 is 15 residues. Germline V gives CDR1 SGHTA, CDR2 FQGNSA. V shed 4 bases and J shed 3 bases, with 14 bases lying between them. CDR3 DNA: TGTGCCAGCAGCTCTCGACAACTTCGGACAGATACGCAGTATTTT. This encodes CASSSRQLRTDTQYF.

The genes are TRBV3-1 (or the pseudogene TRBV3-2) and TRBJ2-1; possibly TRBD2 for D (7 bases). CDR1 and CDR2 from the germline V gene are LGHDT and YNNKEL (reference sequence). V lost 7 bases and J lost 2, with 15 bases in between. The CDR3 has 15 residues. The CDR3 spells CASKEGGHPYNEQFF. The CDR3 region has the DNA TGTGCCAGCAAGGAGGGGGGGCACCCCTACAATGAGCAGTTCTTC.

This rearrangement joins TRBV19 to TRBJ1-2, with 11 bases fitting TRBD1. The CDR3 loop spans 15 amino acids. Germline lookup yields CDR1 LNHDA and CDR2 SQIVND (reference sequence). V shed 5 bases, J shed 4 bases, and the junction held 6 bases outside the gene matches. The CDR3 is CASSGRTGGSYGYTF. For the CDR3, the DNA is TGTGCCAGTAGTGGTCGGACAGGGGGCAGCTATGGCTACACCTTC.

The chain combines TRBV11-2 with TRBJ2-7; D may be TRBD1 (6 bases). There are 13 residues in the CDR3. V was pared by 5 bases and J by 9 bases, with 17 bases between. The germline gives CDR1 SGHAT, CDR2 FQNNGV. The CDR3 loop reads CASSDLQGKGQYF. CDR3 in DNA: TGTGCCAGCAGCGACCTACAGGGAAAGGGGCAGTACTTC.

This clone was counted only a few times. The chain recombines TRBV25-1 with TRBJ1-2; D is possibly TRBD1 (5 bases). Germline-derived CDR1 and CDR2 are MGHDK and SYGVNS. This CDR3 has 13 residues. V lost 6 bases to trimming and J lost 7 bases, with 15 bases between them. The CDR3: CASSIGGVGGYTF. Here the CDR3 DNA reads TGTGCCAGCAGCATCGGGGGGGTTGGTGGCTACACCTTC.

This chain links TRBV3-1 (or the pseudogene TRBV3-2) with TRBJ2-1; D may be TRBD1 (6 bases). Trimming removed 0 bases at V and 5 bases at J, with 20 bases between. Germline V lookup: CDR1 LGHDT, CDR2 YNNKEL (reference sequence). The CDR3 length is 18 residues. The chain's CDR3 is CASSQDSKDRTDHNEQFF. CDR3 coding DNA: TGTGCCAGCAGCCAAGATAGCAAGGACCGGACAGATCACAATGAGCAGTTCTTC.

The chain has TRBV28 and TRBJ2-3, with 16 nucleotides matching TRBD2. The CDR3 is 16 amino acids. Germline V CDR1 and CDR2: MDHEN, SYDVKM. V lost 4 bases and J lost 5; bases outside the gene matches: 3. The DNA for the CDR3 is TGTGCCAGCAGTTCCGGGACTAGCGGGGGGGGAGATACGCAGTATTTT. It translates to CASSSGTSGGGDTQYF.

The rearrangement joins TRBV5-5 to TRBJ1-4; possibly TRBD1 for D (6 bases). Germline V gene sequence: CDR1 SGHKS, CDR2 YYEKEE (reference sequence). The CDR3 extends over 15 amino acids. Trimming removed 0 bases from V and 3 bases from J, with 9 bases in between. CDR3 residues: CASSLGTVPNEKLFF. DNA of the CDR3: TGTGCCAGCAGCTTGGGGACAGTGCCTAATGAAAAACTGTTTTTT.

This chain links TRBV4-1 with TRBJ2-5, with D possibly being TRBD2 (5 bases). The CDR3 has 16 residues. Germline V CDR1 and CDR2: MGHRA, YSYEKL. The ends were cut back, 0 bases at V and 1 base at J, with 12 bases in the middle. The CDR3 nucleotides read TGCGCCAGCAGCCAAGATAAGGAGGAGTCCCAAGAGACCCAGTACTTC. This sequence encodes CASSQDKEESQETQYF.

The chain has TRBV5-1 and TRBJ2-7; TRBD2 matches at 7 bases. V lost 6 bases to trimming and J lost 5 bases; unmatched junction nucleotides: 20. The CDR3 has 17 residues. From germline, CDR1 is SGHRS and CDR2 YFSETQ. This chain's CDR3 is CASTPGPGSSGYNEQYF. DNA of the CDR3: TGCGCCAGCACTCCCGGCCCTGGGTCTAGCGGTTACAACGAGCAGTACTTC. The whole variable domain, remainder taken from reference TRBV5-1 and TRBJ2-7, is KAGVTQTPRYLIKTRGQQVTLSCSPISGHRSVSWYQQTPGQGLQFLFEYFSETQRNKGNFPGRFSGRQFSNSRSEMNVSTLELGDSALYLCASTPGPGSSGYNEQYFGPGTRLTVT.

The chain couples TRBV15 to TRBJ2-7; 10 bases are shared with TRBD2. This CDR3 region has 16 residues. From germline, CDR1 is LNHNV and CDR2 YYDKDF (reference sequence). Unmatched junction bases numbered 7, after V lost 1 base and J lost 4 bases. CDR3 DNA sequence: TGTGCCACCAGCAGAGTTCCACTAGCGGGATGGTACGAGCAGTACTTC. Translated: CATSRVPLAGWYEQYF.

This clone appeared a few times. The chain is built from TRBV7-2 and TRBJ1-4; 8 nucleotides agree with TRBD1. The CDR3 contains 15 residues. Trimming removed 4 bases from V and 4 bases from J; junction bases left unmatched: 5. Germline loops: CDR1 SGHTA, CDR2 FQGNSA. CDR3 DNA: TGTGCCAGCAGCTCGGACAGGGCTTTTAATGAAAAACTGTTTTTT. Amino acids: CASSSDRAFNEKLFF.

The genes are TRBV7-8 and TRBJ1-2, with 11 bases aligning to TRBD1. Unmatched junction bases numbered 14, after V lost 1 base and J lost 4 bases. The CDR3 is made up of 19 amino acids. Germline assignment: CDR1 SGHVS and CDR2 FQNEAQ. CDR3 amino acids: CASSLVGSGTGGLIYGYTF. CDR3 bases: TGTGCCAGCAGCTTAGTTGGGTCCGGGACAGGGGGGCTGATCTATGGCTACACCTTC.

The chain carries TRBV6-4 and TRBJ2-1; the D is unclear. Trimming pared 8 bases from V and 9 bases from J, leaving 17 bases between. From germline, CDR1 is MRHNA and CDR2 SNTAGT. This CDR3 has 13 amino acids. The CDR3 loop is CASGASAAGEQFF. CDR3 sequence (DNA): TGTGCCAGCGGCGCCAGCGCCGCCGGTGAGCAGTTCTTC.

This clone was recorded once. The gene calls are TRBV7-2 and TRBJ2-3, with 10 bases identical to TRBD1. This CDR3 has 15 amino acids. Unmatched junction bases numbered 6, after V lost 5 bases and J lost 4 bases. CDR1 is SGHTA and CDR2 is FQGNSA in the germline V gene. For the CDR3, the DNA is TGTGCCAGCAGCCCAGAGGGACAGGGGCCAGATACGCAGTATTTT. Translated, it gives CASSPEGQGPDTQYF.

The rearrangement links TRBV5-1 to TRBJ1-1, with a tentative D call TRBD1 (5 bases). The germline V and J ends were trimmed by 0 bases and 1 base, with 7 bases remaining between them. CDR3 length equals 14 residues. The germline V gene has CDR1 SGHRS and CDR2 YFSETQ. CDR3 nucleotide sequence: TGCGCCAGCAGCTTGGGACAGCCGAACACTGAAGCTTTCTTT. Its translation is CASSLGQPNTEAFF.